This T cell receptor beta chain was captured by sequencing in a study of cytomegalovirus exposure and HLA in healthy donors. Whole-study results and caveats: Researchers reported from a later analysis that most CMV-associated TCR beta chains appeared HLA-restricted.

On this clone: As yet, its antigen is unknown.

In the PCR, 60 Vbeta and 13 Jbeta primers were used. Per the study methods: Among the unique TCR beta chains that a later analysis counted, 80 million to 100 million in all, roughly 9.9 million were shared. Profiling relied on immunoSEQ multiplex PCR, and the TCRdb table lists in-frame clones only, not all of them. V and J calls and clone size are those listed in that table; D and trimming were worked out from the DNA. The sample yields some 170,000 clones, nearly 80% seen once. Germline CDR1 and CDR2: SGHNT and YYREEE (reference sequence). The V and J ends lost 2 bases and 0 bases respectively, with 12 bases between them. This CDR3 contains 16 residues.

Sequencing was done on a sample of PBMCs. The chain combines TRBV5-4 with TRBJ2-1; D not certain. The receptor comes from a middle-aged man in good health and CMV-seropositive. The CDR3 spells CASSFRVLSSYNEQFF. As DNA, the CDR3 is TGTGCCAGCAGCTTTAGAGTCCTTAGCTCCTACAATGAGCAGTTCTTC. Based on the CDR3 plus reference TRBV5-4 and TRBJ2-1, the full variable domain is ETGVTQSPTHLIKTRGQQVTLRCSSQSGHNTVSWYQQALGQGPQFIFQYYREEENGRGNFPPRFSGLQFPNYSSELNVNALELDDSALYLCASSFRVLSSYNEQFFGPGTRLTVL.